Below, 21 T cell receptor beta chains from the same sample are listed, as sequenced in a study of a mutant IDH1 vaccine in newly diagnosed glioma. Antigens of these TCRs are unknown. The data were produced by immunoSEQ multiplex PCR, yet TCRdb's version contains in-frame clones alone and is incomplete. The table lists tens of thousands of clones, under 85% of them singletons. Time point noted: week 35, safety follow-up. In the vaccine, a single dose held 300 ug of the mutant IDH1 20-mer peptide, along with topical imiquimod. The specimen was PBMCs, collected from a glioma patient whose treatment included an IDH1 peptide vaccine. These receptors all come from a man aged 50 or older with glioma.

The V gene is TRBV7-9, the J gene TRBJ1-1, with 7 positions matching TRBD1. This CDR3 region has 15 residues. Looked up from germline, CDR1 is SEHNR and CDR2 is FQNEAQ (reference sequence). V lost 3 bases and J lost 4; bases outside the gene matches: 8. The DNA for the CDR3 is TGTGCCAGCAGCTTGGATTACAGGGGAGGCACTGAAGCTTTCTTT. It encodes CASSLDYRGGTEAFF.

The V gene is TRBV2, the J gene TRBJ2-3; 8 bases align to TRBD2. The CDR3 runs to 15 residues. The J segment lost 2 bases and the V segment lost 3 bases, leaving 4 bases of the junction unmatched. Germline CDR1 is SNHLY and CDR2 is FYNNEI. The CDR3 sequence is CASSEWRGATDTQYF. The CDR3 DNA reads TGTGCCAGCAGTGAGTGGCGGGGGGCCACAGATACGCAGTATTTT.

V usage is TRBV7-8 and J usage is TRBJ1-4, with unresolved D. Germline V gene data show CDR1 as SGHVS and CDR2 as FQNEAQ. The CDR3 has 14 residues. V lost 5 bases to trimming and J lost 8 bases, with 15 bases between them. CDR3 amino acids: CASSPQAAGEKLFF. CDR3 in DNA: TGTGCCAGCAGCCCCCAGGCGGCGGGCGAAAAACTGTTTTTT.

This chain links TRBV29-1 with TRBJ2-1, with TRBD2 matching over 9 bases. The CDR3 is made up of 13 amino acids. Germline V lookup: CDR1 SQVTM, CDR2 ANQGSEA. J lost 4 bases, V lost 5 bases, and 3 bases had no gene match. The CDR3 region is CSVSGGTYNEQFF. CDR3 in DNA: TGCAGCGTTAGCGGGGGGACTTACAATGAGCAGTTCTTC.

The rearrangement uses TRBV6-5 and TRBJ1-6, with 7 bases aligning to TRBD1. This CDR3 has 13 residues. Germline values: CDR1 MNHEY, CDR2 SVGAGI. With V trimmed by 4 bases and J by 7 bases, 1 base remained unmatched. The CDR3 reads CASSLQGNSPLHF. DNA of the CDR3: TGTGCCAGCAGTTTACAGGGGAATTCACCCCTCCACTTT.

This chain links TRBV5-6 with TRBJ1-2; TRBD1 matches 7 bases. The germline CDR1 and CDR2 sequences are SGHDT and YYEEEE. With 4 bases clipped from V and 3 bases from J, the junction kept 6 bases outside the gene matches. The CDR3 length is 14 residues. CDR3 nucleotides: TGTGCCAGCAGCAGTTCCGGGACAGACTATGGCTACACCTTC. Its protein is CASSSSGTDYGYTF. Based on the CDR3 plus reference TRBV5-6 and TRBJ1-2, the full variable domain is DAGVTQSPTHLIKTRGQQVTLRCSPKSGHDTVSWYQQALGQGPQFIFQYYEEEERQRGNFPDRFSGHQFPNYSSELNVNALLLGDSALYLCASSSSGTDYGYTFGSGTRLTVV.

The rearrangement joins TRBV10-3 to TRBJ2-1; 11 nucleotides align to TRBD2. The CDR3 has 16 amino acids. In germline, CDR1 is ENHRY, CDR2 SYGVKD. The J segment lost 1 base and the V segment lost 4 bases, leaving 3 bases of the junction unmatched. CDR3 coding DNA: TGTGCCATCAGTGTTGGGACTAGCGGATCCTACAATGAGCAGTTCTTC. Amino acid sequence: CAISVGTSGSYNEQFF.

V gene TRBV29-1 combines with J gene TRBJ2-7, with 11 nucleotides matching TRBD1. The trim removed 7 bases at V and 3 bases at J, leaving 5 bases unmatched. The CDR3 has 13 amino acids. Germline assignment: CDR1 SQVTM and CDR2 ANQGSEA. The CDR3 sequence is CSARTGGDYEQYF. Here the CDR3 DNA reads TGCAGCGCCCGGACAGGGGGCGACTACGAGCAGTACTTC.

This clone was detected once. This sequence joins TRBV6-5 and TRBJ1-1; 7 nucleotides agree with TRBD1. The germline gives CDR1 MNHEY, CDR2 SVGAGI. The trim removed 5 bases at V and 5 bases at J, leaving 8 bases unmatched. The CDR3 runs to 14 residues. The CDR3 nucleotides are TGTGCCAGCAGTAACAGGGGTTTGCGGACTGAAGCTTTCTTT. This sequence encodes CASSNRGLRTEAFF.

The count of this clone is one. The V and J genes are TRBV5-1 and TRBJ2-4; possible D gene TRBD1, 6 bases. The germline gives CDR1 SGHRS, CDR2 YFSETQ. The CDR3 runs 14 residues. V was pared by 4 bases and J by 4 bases, with 12 bases between. This chain's CDR3 is CASSQGTTKNIQYF. CDR3 nucleotides: TGCGCCAGCAGCCAGGGGACGACAAAAAACATTCAGTACTTC.

The J gene is TRBJ1-1, the V gene TRBV18, with D hard to call. The V end was cut by 6 bases, the J end by 6 bases, with 14 bases between. This CDR3 region has 13 residues. Germline-derived CDR1 and CDR2 are KGHSH and LQKENI. CDR3 nucleotides: TGTGCCAGCTCCCAGGAGAGAATGGCTGAAGCTTTCTTT. This translates into CASSQERMAEAFF.

This clone was counted between two and nine times. The V call is TRBV7-9, the J call TRBJ1-2, with TRBD1 identical over 7 bases. The CDR3 spans 16 residues. V dropped 5 bases and J dropped 0; count of bases not matched to a gene: 9. CDR1 SEHNR and CDR2 FQNEAQ come from the germline V gene (reference sequence). As DNA, the CDR3 is TGTGCCAGCAGCATCACCGGGACAGAAACTAACTATGGCTACACCTTC. This gives the protein CASSITGTETNYGYTF.

A few counts support this clone. The rearrangement joins TRBV7-2 to TRBJ2-7; perhaps TRBD1 as D (5 bases). Germline V gene sequence: CDR1 SGHTA, CDR2 FQGNSA. The CDR3 has 14 residues. Trimming shortened V by 5 bases and J by 2 bases, and 13 bases separated the two germline ends. The CDR3 loop is CASSPRQSTYEQYF. CDR3 nucleotide sequence: TGTGCCAGCAGCCCGCGACAGAGTACCTACGAGCAGTACTTC.

This clone was picked up one time. The gene calls are TRBV5-1 and TRBJ2-3; D is uncertain. Trimming shortened V by 2 bases and J by 4 bases, and 17 bases separated the two germline ends. This CDR3 is 16 amino acids long. The germline V gene has CDR1 SGHRS and CDR2 YFSETQ. In nucleotides, the CDR3 is TGCGCCAGCAGCTTTAGTCGCGGTACCCCGTCAGATACGCAGTATTTT. Translating it yields CASSFSRGTPSDTQYF.

J is TRBJ1-6 and V is TRBV2, with no clear D. Trimming removed 8 bases from V and 5 bases from J, with 10 bases in between. The V gene's germline CDR1 is SNHLY and CDR2 FYNNEI. This CDR3 is built from 13 residues. The DNA of the CDR3 is TGTGCCAGCTTGAGCCAAAATAATTCACCCCTCCACTTT. This translates into CASLSQNNSPLHF.

The chain links TRBV5-1 to TRBJ1-6; D may be TRBD1 (6 bases). This CDR3 has 13 amino acids. CDR1 SGHRS and CDR2 YFSETQ come from the germline V gene. V dropped 6 bases and J dropped 8 bases, with 12 bases sitting between them. DNA for the CDR3: TGCGCCAGCAAGACTTCAGGGGATTCACCCCTCCACTTT. As protein: CASKTSGDSPLHF.

V usage is TRBV30 and J usage is TRBJ1-4; D is unclear. Germline V gives CDR1 GTSNPN, CDR2 SVGIG (reference sequence). Trimming took 3 bases from V and 4 from J, leaving 12 bases between them. This CDR3 spans 14 amino acids. CDR3 sequence: CAWRSQLINEKLFF. CDR3 coding DNA: TGTGCCTGGAGGTCACAGCTTATTAATGAAAAACTGTTTTTT.

This sequence joins TRBV2 and TRBJ1-5; perhaps TRBD1 as D (5 bases). There are 14 residues in the CDR3. Germline loops: CDR1 SNHLY, CDR2 FYNNEI. V gave up 8 bases and J gave up 5 bases, with 16 bases separating them. Here the CDR3 DNA reads TGTGCCAGCCGCCGCGCGCAGGGCGATCAGCCCCAGCATTTT. It is translated as CASRRAQGDQPQHF. Full variable domain (outside the CDR3, taken from reference TRBV2 and TRBJ1-5): EPEVTQTPSHQVTQMGQEVILRCVPISNHLYFYWYRQILGQKVEFLVSFYNNEISEKSEIFDDQFSVERPDGSNFTLKIRSTKLEDSAMYFCASRRAQGDQPQHFGDGTRLSIL.

The genes are TRBV7-9 and TRBJ2-7; D is possibly TRBD1 or TRBD2 (5 bases each). The CDR3 extends over 12 amino acids. Trimming shortened V by 5 bases and J by 6 bases, and 11 bases separated the two germline ends. Germline V gives CDR1 SEHNR, CDR2 FQNEAQ (reference sequence). CDR3 DNA sequence: TGTGCCAGCAGCCTTCTGGGGACCGAGCAGTACTTC. Translation gives CASSLLGTEQYF.

The chain employs TRBV9 and TRBJ2-7, with D possibly being TRBD2 (5 bases). The germline V gene encodes CDR1 SGDLS and CDR2 YYNGEE. The CDR3 is made up of 15 amino acids. V gave up 4 bases and J gave up 0 bases, with 14 bases separating them. This CDR3 reads CASSPWPGNSYEQYF. The CDR3 region has the DNA TGTGCCAGCAGCCCCTGGCCCGGGAACTCCTACGAGCAGTACTTC.

This chain links TRBV30 with TRBJ1-3, with a weak D call TRBD1 (6 bases). Germline CDR1 reads GTSNPN; CDR2 reads SVGIG (reference sequence). The CDR3 totals 14 residues. Between the trimmed V and J ends, which lost 0 bases and 4 bases, there was a span of 10 bases. CDR3 region: CAWSVGASGNTIYF. In DNA form, the CDR3 reads TGTGCCTGGAGTGTGGGGGCTAGCGGAAACACCATATATTTT.